These 28 T cell receptor beta chains originate from one sample sequenced in a study of T cell repertoires in cytomegalovirus infection. TCRdb reanalysed the reads using MiXCR and keeps one entry per CDR3 protein. The sample records under 250,000 distinct CDR3 sequences, roughly an eighth being singletons. Sequencing used PBMCs. These receptors all come from a human donor in good health (CMV status not recorded). Some clones in this sample may be carry-over from other donors' samples.

This clonotype was detected ten times or more. CDR3 loop: CASSFADPNTGELFF. The CDR3 bases are TGTGCCAGCAGTTTTGCCGATCCGAACACCGGGGAGCTGTTTTTT. This chain connects TRBV12-3 or TRBV12-4 to TRBJ2-2; unclear D gene. The V end was cut by 3 bases, the J end by 0 bases, with 8 bases between. The CDR3 extends over 15 amino acids.

The chain joins TRBV14 to TRBJ2-7; D perhaps matches TRBD2 (6 bases). The CDR3 consists of 13 residues. CDR1 SGHDN and CDR2 FVKESK come from the germline V gene. V lost 4 bases and J 6 bases, leaving 13 bases between the germline ends. CDR3 coding DNA: TGTGCCAGCAGCCCCACCCGGGGAGGCGAGCAGTACTTC. This sequence encodes CASSPTRGGEQYF.

The CDR3 sequence: CASSLGVRGRNTEAFF. The CDR3 DNA is TGTGCCAGCAGCTTAGGGGTTCGGGGAAGGAACACTGAAGCTTTCTTT. This sequence joins TRBV7-7 and TRBJ1-1; no clear D. Germline assignment: CDR1 SSHAT and CDR2 FNYEAQ (reference sequence). V lost 1 base, J lost 1 base, and 13 bases lay in between. This CDR3 has 16 residues.

This clonotype was seen ten or more times. The chain couples TRBV19 to TRBJ1-6; possible D gene TRBD1, 6 bases. The CDR3 consists of 15 residues. CDR1 is LNHDA and CDR2 is SQIVND in the germline V gene (reference sequence). The V and J ends lost 6 bases and 7 bases respectively, with 16 bases between them. The CDR3 is CASSRVTGSNSPLHF. The CDR3 coding sequence is TGTGCCAGTAGCCGAGTAACAGGGTCAAATTCACCCCTCCACTTT. The entire variable domain, with the rest obtained from reference TRBV19 and TRBJ1-6, is as follows: DGGITQSPKYLFRKEGQNVTLSCEQNLNHDAMYWYRQDPGQGLRLIYYSQIVNDFQKGDIAEGYSVSREKKESFPLTVTSAQKNPTAFYLCASSRVTGSNSPLHFGNGTRLTVT.

This clonotype appeared a few times. The chain couples TRBV5-5 to TRBJ2-7, with 11 bases that match TRBD2. This CDR3 has 18 residues. J was trimmed by 0 bases and V by 1 base; bases with no gene match: 9. Germline V gene sequence: CDR1 SGHKS, CDR2 YYEKEE (reference sequence). The CDR3 sequence is CASSLRRLAGMSSYEQYF. DNA of the CDR3: TGTGCCAGCAGCTTGAGGCGACTAGCGGGAATGAGCTCCTACGAGCAGTACTTC.

The chain links TRBV7-3 to TRBJ2-5; possibly TRBD2 for D (5 bases). Germline V gene data show CDR1 as SGHTA and CDR2 as FQGTGA. V lost 3 bases to trimming and J lost 5 bases, with 16 bases between them. This CDR3 has 15 amino acids. The CDR3 protein is CASSLDFEKRETQYF. CDR3 nucleotide sequence: TGTGCCAGCAGCTTGGACTTCGAAAAGAGGGAGACCCAGTACTTC.

This clonotype was detected only once. At one end, the junction sequence differs from germline, possibly due to a read error. V gene TRBV10-2 combines with J gene TRBJ1-2, with D maybe TRBD1 (6 bases). The CDR3 is 13 amino acids. In germline, CDR1 is WSHSY, CDR2 SAAADI. The CDR3 reads CASRESWGHGYTF. CDR3 DNA: TGCGCCAGCCGTGAGTCGTGGGGGCATGGCTACACCTTC.

This clonotype was counted only a few times. The chain has TRBV15 and TRBJ1-2, with TRBD1 matching over 11 bases. Trimming removed 3 bases from V and 7 bases from J; junction bases left unmatched: 10. The CDR3 contains 16 residues. Looked up from germline, CDR1 is LNHNV and CDR2 is YYDKDF (reference sequence). The CDR3 DNA reads TGTGCCACCAGCAGTCCTCAGGGACAGGGGGGTCGTGGCTACACCTTC. Residues: CATSSPQGQGGRGYTF.

The V gene is TRBV11-2, the J gene TRBJ2-2; no reliable D call. The CDR3 spans 14 residues. Trimming took 1 base from V and 4 from J, leaving 7 bases between them. From germline, CDR1 is SGHAT and CDR2 FQNNGV. The CDR3 sequence: CASSLGSSTGELFF. CDR3 nucleotide sequence: TGTGCCAGCAGCTTAGGGTCCTCCACCGGGGAGCTGTTTTTT. The variable domain in full, completed from reference TRBV11-2 and TRBJ2-2, reads EAGVAQSPRYKIIEKRQSVAFWCNPISGHATLYWYQQILGQGPKLLIQFQNNGVVDDSQLPKDRFSAERLKGVDSTLKIQPAKLEDSAVYLCASSLGSSTGELFFGEGSRLTVL.

This clonotype came up many times. CDR3 protein: CASTDWTVEAFF. CDR3 nucleotides: TGTGCCAGCACCGACTGGACAGTGGAAGCTTTCTTT. J is TRBJ1-1 and V is TRBV28, with D maybe TRBD1 (6 bases). The ends were cut back, 7 bases at V and 8 bases at J, with 14 bases in the middle. The CDR3 consists of 12 residues. Germline values: CDR1 MDHEN, CDR2 SYDVKM. The full variable domain, completed using reference TRBV28 and TRBJ1-1, is DVKVTQSSRYLVKRTGEKVFLECVQDMDHENMFWYRQDPGLGLRLIYFSYDVKMKEKGDIPEGYSVSREKKERFSLILESASTNQTSMYLCASTDWTVEAFFGQGTRLTVV.

The chain couples TRBV12-3 or TRBV12-4 to TRBJ1-6, with D perhaps TRBD1 (5 bases). The CDR3 spans 14 residues. The V end was cut by 5 bases, the J end by 5 bases, with 10 bases between. CDR3 sequence reads: CASSPGRDNSPLHF. The CDR3 region has the DNA TGTGCCAGCAGTCCGGGACGAGATAATTCACCCCTCCACTTT.

This clonotype has at least ten counts. V usage is TRBV20-1 and J usage is TRBJ2-3; D gene unclear. The germline V gene encodes CDR1 DFQATT and CDR2 SNEGSKA (reference sequence). The CDR3 has 12 amino acids. Trimming shortened V by 5 bases and J by 1 base, and 7 bases separated the two germline ends. This chain's CDR3 is CSARARTDTQYF. CDR3 DNA sequence: TGCAGTGCTCGGGCACGCACAGATACGCAGTATTTT.

The J gene is TRBJ2-3, the V gene TRBV20-1; D is uncertain. Germline V gives CDR1 DFQATT, CDR2 SNEGSKA (reference sequence). The CDR3 loop spans 14 amino acids. Trimming cost V 3 bases and J 2 bases, with 12 bases left between them. DNA of the CDR3: TGCAGTGCTAGTAGCTATGTCAACACAGATACGCAGTATTTT. Protein product: CSASSYVNTDTQYF.

This clonotype was found a few times. This rearrangement joins TRBV19 to TRBJ2-7, with 9 nucleotides matching TRBD1. The germline gives CDR1 LNHDA, CDR2 SQIVND (reference sequence). The CDR3 is 15 amino acids. Trimming took 5 bases from V and 6 from J; bases not matched to a gene: 11. This chain's CDR3 is CASSPSDRGGGEQYF. The CDR3 coding sequence is TGTGCCAGTAGTCCCTCGGACAGGGGCGGGGGCGAGCAGTACTTC.

This clonotype was seen ten or more times. The V call is TRBV7-2, the J call TRBJ2-5; D remains unclear. Germline CDR1 and CDR2: SGHTA and FQGNSA. This CDR3 is built from 11 residues. V lost 3 bases, J lost 7 bases, and 6 bases lay in between. The CDR3, as DNA: TGTGCCAGCAGCTTCCTTGGGACCCAGTACTTC. Its protein product is CASSFLGTQYF.

This clonotype appeared a few times. CDR3 bases: TGCAGTGCCAAGACAGGGGCCTTGCCCCAGCATTTT. It encodes CSAKTGALPQHF. This rearrangement joins TRBV20-1 to TRBJ1-5, with 8 bases aligning to TRBD1. The V gene's germline CDR1 is DFQATT and CDR2 SNEGSKA (reference sequence). This CDR3 has 12 residues. The trim removed 6 bases at V and 9 bases at J, leaving 7 bases unmatched.

The sample holds many counts of this clonotype. This chain links TRBV7-2 with TRBJ2-3; TRBD2 might be the D (6 bases). Trimming stripped 3 bases from V and 2 bases from J, with 9 bases between. Germline assignment: CDR1 SGHTA and CDR2 FQGNSA. This CDR3 spans 14 amino acids. The DNA of the CDR3 is TGTGCCAGCAGCTTTGGACTATTCACAGATACGCAGTATTTT. Encoded protein: CASSFGLFTDTQYF.

This clonotype was recorded at least ten times. This chain connects TRBV7-2 to TRBJ1-2; D is ambiguous. V was clipped by 4 bases and J by 6 bases, with 15 bases between them. The CDR3 is 14 residues long. From germline, CDR1 is SGHTA and CDR2 FQGNSA. The CDR3 nucleotides are TGTGCCAGCAGCTCGGCCCAGGCCCTTGATGGCTACACCTTC. It encodes CASSSAQALDGYTF.

This clonotype was seen many times. This rearrangement joins TRBV28 to TRBJ1-4; no clear D gene. The germline V gene has CDR1 MDHEN and CDR2 SYDVKM. The ends were cut back, 5 bases at V and 8 bases at J, with 21 bases in the middle. CDR3 length equals 16 residues. The chain's CDR3 is CASSPTSVGAKEKLFF. The CDR3 coding sequence is TGTGCCAGCAGTCCTACCTCAGTGGGCGCAAAGGAAAAACTGTTTTTT.

This clonotype was counted between two and nine times. The chain uses TRBV2 and TRBJ1-1; D is unclear. V was cut by 5 bases and J by 0 bases, with 16 bases left in between. Germline CDR1 is SNHLY and CDR2 is FYNNEI. This CDR3 spans 16 amino acids. The CDR3 loop is CASSPLSAPMNTEAFF. In DNA form, the CDR3 reads TGTGCCAGCAGTCCGCTGTCCGCCCCCATGAACACTGAAGCTTTCTTT.

This clonotype has ten or more counts. V is TRBV4-2 and J is TRBJ1-2; D remains unclear. Germline lookup yields CDR1 LGHNA and CDR2 YNFKEQ. Between the trimmed V and J ends, which lost 1 base and 5 bases, there was a span of 23 bases. The CDR3 is 18 residues long. CDR3 sequence (DNA): TGTGCCAGCAGCCAAGCTGCAGTAGTAGGCGGAGGAGGATATGGCTACACCTTC. It translates to CASSQAAVVGGGGYGYTF.

This clonotype was picked up many times. The genes are TRBV7-2 and TRBJ2-3; the match to TRBD1 covers 11 bases. Trimming took 4 bases from V and 0 from J; bases not matched to a gene: 3. The germline CDR1 and CDR2 sequences are SGHTA and FQGNSA. This CDR3 is 16 amino acids long. The CDR3 here is CASSSGQGGSTDTQYF. CDR3 in DNA: TGTGCCAGCAGCTCGGGACAGGGGGGGAGCACAGATACGCAGTATTTT.

In this sample, this clonotype turned up many times. V usage is TRBV12-5 and J usage is TRBJ1-1; TRBD1 might be the D (5 bases). CDR1 and CDR2 (germline): LGHNT, FRNRAP. CDR3 length: 13 residues. Trimming left V 2 bases short and J 7 bases short, with 11 bases between. In nucleotides, the CDR3 is TGTGCTAGTGGTTTGCTACAAGGGGTTGAAGCTTTCTTT. Amino acids: CASGLLQGVEAFF.

Concerning this clonotype: This clone may be a read error of a much larger clone one base away. The rearrangement joins TRBV6-4 to TRBJ2-1; D not certain. CDR3 length: 12 amino acids. Germline loops: CDR1 MRHNA, CDR2 SNTAGT. V was clipped by 8 bases and J by 10 bases, with 15 bases between them. The CDR3 loop reads CASRPSAKEQFF. In DNA form, the CDR3 reads TGTGCCAGCCGTCCCAGCGCGAAAGAGCAGTTCTTC.

Note on this clonotype: It may be a read error: a sequence one base away is much more abundant. A read error is likely, as this CDR3 ends without the conserved phenylalanine or tryptophan. The chain has TRBV10-3 and TRBJ2-2, with D possibly TRBD1 on 6 matching bases. This CDR3 contains 14 residues. V gave up 4 bases and J gave up 0 bases, with 6 bases separating them. The germline V gene encodes CDR1 ENHRY and CDR2 SYGVKD. CDR3 loop: CAISGTANTGELFI. The CDR3 coding sequence is TGTGCCATCAGTGGGACAGCGAACACCGGGGAGCTGTTTATT.

This clonotype came up many times. This chain joins TRBV7-6 and TRBJ2-1; 11 bases line up with TRBD2. Germline trimming cut 1 base from V and 7 bases from J; bases unmatched to any gene: 12. The CDR3 sequence is 18 residues long. Germline assignment: CDR1 SGHVS and CDR2 FNYEAQ. CDR3 loop: CASSLGALLAGDSNEQFF. In DNA, the CDR3 is TGTGCCAGCAGCTTAGGGGCATTACTAGCGGGAGATTCGAATGAGCAGTTCTTC.

Ten or more counts support this clonotype. The chain joins TRBV7-2 to TRBJ1-4; TRBD1 agrees at 7 bases. V trimming: 0 bases; J trimming: 5 bases; junction bases outside the gene matches: 3. This CDR3 is built from 15 residues. The germline CDR1 and CDR2 sequences are SGHTA and FQGNSA. The DNA for the CDR3 is TGTGCCAGCAGCTTAGCAGGGGGCGAGAATGAAAAACTGTTTTTT. Translation: CASSLAGGENEKLFF.

The J gene is TRBJ2-2, the V gene TRBV29-1; D possibly corresponds to TRBD2 (6 bases). Germline CDR1 and CDR2: SQVTM and ANQGSEA. The V end lost 4 bases, the J end lost 1 base, and 13 bases lay between the germline ends. The CDR3 has 15 amino acids. CDR3 sequence (DNA): TGCAGCGTTGTAGGAGGGACCGGGAACACCGGGGAGCTGTTTTTT. Its translation is CSVVGGTGNTGELFF.